Listed below are T cell receptor beta chains from one sample, sequenced in a study of T-cell memory formation after mild COVID-19. Each CDR3 protein gets one entry after TCRdb re-called the 5' RACE reads with MiXCR. Seen here are about 470,000 distinct CDR3 sequences, 15% to 20% observed once, and the top ten hold around an eighth. Sequencing was done on a sample of PBMCs or a T cell subset sorted from them (not recorded which). The source of these receptors is an adult woman who had mild COVID-19 (a few samples of this study predate the infection). Cell type and time point are not known. Each CDR3 is given with its conserved first and last residue. A D gene is named only where the DNA matches it firmly. Rows give clone size only sometimes, using once, few, many, or a class for an expanded clone.

TGTGCCATCAGTCGAGTACTAGCGGGATCCACAGATACGCAGTATTTT	CAISRVLAGSTDTQYF	TRBD2	TRBV10-3	TRBJ2-3	few
TGTGCCAGTCTTACGGCGGTTTATAGCAATCAGCCCCAGCATTTT	CASLTAVYSNQPQHF	-	TRBV5-4	TRBJ1-5	many
TGCGCCAGCAGCCTGAGGGACGGAAACACCGGGGAGCTGTTTTTT	CASSLRDGNTGELFF	-	TRBV5-1	TRBJ2-2	-
TGTGCCAGCAGCCAGGGCGGCAGTTACGTGAATCAGTTCTTC	CASSQGGSYVNQFF	-	TRBV11-3	TRBJ2-1	few
TGTGCCAGCAGCGTAGTTGGGGGTGACGAGACCCAGTACTTC	CASSVVGGDETQYF	-	TRBV9	TRBJ2-5	few
TGTGCCAGCAGTTTCGGGGTCGACGAGCAGTACTTC	CASSFGVDEQYF	-	TRBV12-3/TRBV12-4	TRBJ2-7	-
TGTGCCAGCAGCTTAGGGACGAGCGGGGGACACTACAATGAGCAGTTCTTC	CASSLGTSGGHYNEQFF	TRBD2	TRBV11-1	TRBJ2-1	many
TGTGCCAGCAGCACGCGGACAGGGGACCAAGAGACCCAGTACTTC	CASSTRTGDQETQYF	TRBD1	TRBV7-6	TRBJ2-5	many
TGTGCCAGCAGTTACTCGCATGCGGGGGGAACAGATACGCAGTATTTT	CASSYSHAGGTDTQYF	TRBD2	TRBV6-6	TRBJ2-3	many
TGTGCCAGCAGCTGGGGGACTAGCGGGAGTGGGGAGACCCAGTACTTC	CASSWGTSGSGETQYF	TRBD2	TRBV7-8	TRBJ2-5	-